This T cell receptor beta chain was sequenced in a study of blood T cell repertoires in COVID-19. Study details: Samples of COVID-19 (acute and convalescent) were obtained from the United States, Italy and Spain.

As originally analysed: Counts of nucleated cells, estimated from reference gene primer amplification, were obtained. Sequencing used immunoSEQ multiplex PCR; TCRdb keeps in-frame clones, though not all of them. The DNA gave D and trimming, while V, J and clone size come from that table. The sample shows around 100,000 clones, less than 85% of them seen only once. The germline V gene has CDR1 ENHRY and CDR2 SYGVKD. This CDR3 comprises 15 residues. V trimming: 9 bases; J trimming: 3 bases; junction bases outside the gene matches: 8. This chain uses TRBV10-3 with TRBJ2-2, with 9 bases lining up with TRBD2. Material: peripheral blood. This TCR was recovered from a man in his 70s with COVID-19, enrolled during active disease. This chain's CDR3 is CAITDSGRDTGELFF. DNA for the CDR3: TGTGCCATAACCGATAGCGGGAGAGACACCGGGGAGCTGTTTTTT.